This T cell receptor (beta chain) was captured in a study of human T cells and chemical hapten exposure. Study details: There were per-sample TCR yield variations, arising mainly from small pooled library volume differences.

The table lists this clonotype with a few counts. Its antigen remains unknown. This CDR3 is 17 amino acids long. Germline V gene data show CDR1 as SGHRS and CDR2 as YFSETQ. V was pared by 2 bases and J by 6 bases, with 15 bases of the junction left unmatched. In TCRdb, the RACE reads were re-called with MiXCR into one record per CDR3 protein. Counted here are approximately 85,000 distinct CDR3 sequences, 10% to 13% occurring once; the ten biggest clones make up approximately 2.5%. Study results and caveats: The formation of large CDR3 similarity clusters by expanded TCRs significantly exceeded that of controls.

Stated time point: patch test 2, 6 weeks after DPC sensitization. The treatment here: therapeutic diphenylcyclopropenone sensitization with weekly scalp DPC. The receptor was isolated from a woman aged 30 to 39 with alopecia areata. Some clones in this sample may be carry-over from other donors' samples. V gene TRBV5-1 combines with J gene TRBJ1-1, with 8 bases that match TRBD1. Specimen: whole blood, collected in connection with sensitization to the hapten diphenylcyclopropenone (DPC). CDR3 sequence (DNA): TGCGCCAGCAGCTTAAAATTCAGGGGGCCGGGAGATGCTGAAGCTTTCTTT. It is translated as CASSLKFRGPGDAEAFF.